The entry below describes one T cell receptor beta chain. Its antigen is as yet unknown. The sample originates from a study of cytomegalovirus exposure and HLA in healthy donors. General study results and limits: The classifier, whose performance was assessed in both the original and validation cohorts, reportedly diagnosed cytomegalovirus status with high specificity and sensitivity. Earlier analysis found most TCR beta V segments productive about 90% or about 30% of the time.

Researchers ran the PCR with 60 Vbeta and 13 Jbeta primers. Only in-frame clones appear in the TCRdb table, and some are missing; sequencing was by immunoSEQ multiplex PCR. The listing records 85,000 to 90,000 clones. CDR1 and CDR2 (germline): MNHEY, SMNVEV (reference sequence). CDR3 length: 14 residues. Trimming removed 0 bases at V and 1 base at J, with 6 bases between. The sample consisted of PBMCs. The rearrangement joins TRBV27 to TRBJ1-1; D remains unclear. The TCR was taken from a man aged 50 or older in good health and CMV-seropositive. CDR3 DNA: TGTGCCAGCAGTTTATCGTACTCGAACACTGAAGCTTTCTTT. Its protein is CASSLSYSNTEAFF.